This TCR beta chain was found in a study of shared clonotypes between healthy human individuals. As defined, naive CD8 cells were CD45RO-negative and positively selected for CCR7, with terminally differentiated effector memory CD45RA+ cells excluded. Data came from immunoSEQ multiplex PCR; TCRdb stores just in-frame clones and leaves some out. The sample consists of 550,000 to 600,000 clones, 95% to 98% of them appearing once. This CDR3 has 13 residues. Per germline, CDR1 SGHDT and CDR2 YYEEEE. Deletions cut 0 bases from V and 7 bases from J, with 7 bases between. The TCR comes from a man aged 25-45 years in good health. The sample comprised naive CD8+ T cells sorted from blood. The genes are TRBV5-6 and TRBJ2-2; D uncertain. The DNA of the CDR3 is TGTGCCAGCAGCTTGGGAAATGGCGGGGAGCTGTTTTTT. Translated, it gives CASSLGNGGELFF.